This TCR beta chain was sequenced for a study of blood T cell repertoires in COVID-19. As for the study in general: From the United States, Italy and Spain came samples of acute and convalescent COVID-19.

Original methodology: Reference gene primer amplification in the assay estimated nucleated cell counts. Sequenced by immunoSEQ multiplex PCR; TCRdb stores in-frame clones only, minus some. The D gene and trimming were derived from the DNA, and the V and J assignments and clone size from that table. In the table there are a few hundred thousand clones, 70% to 90% of which are singletons. Cohorts were assigned according to the clinical history that participants reported. Recovery meant two consecutive negative NP/OP PCR tests, professional clearance, or resolved symptoms. From germline, CDR1 is SGHRS and CDR2 YFSETQ. V was clipped by 1 base and J by 5 bases, with 16 bases between them. The CDR3 has 17 residues.

The chain couples TRBV5-1 to TRBJ1-6; D may be TRBD1 (6 bases). The sample consisted of PBMCs or T cells enriched from blood (not recorded which). The receptor was isolated from a man aged 35 to 55 who had recovered from COVID-19. CDR3 nucleotide sequence: TGCGCCAGCAGCTTGAAGGTTGGACAGTGGGATAATTCACCCCTCCACTTT. Protein: CASSLKVGQWDNSPLHF.